Listed below are T cell receptor beta chains from one sample, sequenced in a study of blood T cell repertoires in COVID-19. Sequenced by immunoSEQ multiplex PCR; TCRdb stores in-frame clones only, minus some. The repertoire has 290,000 or so clones, about nine tenths of them found once; the top ten carry approximately 2.5%. The sequencing input was PBMCs or T cells enriched from blood (not recorded which). These receptors all come from a woman between 18 and 30 years old who had recovered from COVID-19. Both conserved end residues are part of each CDR3. The order of the fields is V gene, D gene, CDR3 length, clone size, J gene, CDR3 protein, CDR3 DNA. The D gene is left open where the match is weak. A row's size may be missing; if present it is once, few, many or a size class.

>TRBV7-9|TRBD2|18|.|TRBJ2-1
CASSTSSLAGGLDNEQFF
TGTGCCAGCAGCACCTCATCCCTAGCGGGAGGACTAGACAATGAGCAGTTCTTC
>TRBV7-8|.|16|.|TRBJ1-4
CASRHRETTTNEKLFF
TGTGCCAGCAGGCATAGGGAGACAACAACTAATGAAAAACTGTTTTTT
>TRBV29-1|.|14|.|TRBJ2-1
CSVGPQRAYNEQFF
TGCAGCGTTGGTCCCCAGCGGGCCTACAATGAGCAGTTCTTC
>TRBV11-2|TRBD1|19|.|TRBJ2-7
CASSPLGRAGGYRPYEQYF
TGTGCCAGCAGCCCCCTCGGGCGGGCAGGGGGATATCGTCCCTACGAGCAGTACTTC
>TRBV5-1|.|16|.|TRBJ2-1
CASSLEASDPYNEQFF
TGCGCCAGCAGCTTGGAGGCTAGCGACCCCTACAATGAGCAGTTCTTC
>TRBV27|.|17|.|TRBJ2-6
CASSQRIDSSGANVLTF
TGTGCCAGCAGTCAACGGATTGACAGCTCTGGGGCCAACGTCCTGACTTTC
>TRBV19|.|14|.|TRBJ1-5
CASSIPDSVGAQHF
TGTGCCAGTAGTATTCCCGACTCCGTAGGGGCCCAGCATTTT
>TRBV30|TRBD2|15|.|TRBJ2-5
CAWARDYDPWETQYF
TGTGCCTGGGCGCGGGACTACGACCCCTGGGAGACCCAGTACTTC
>TRBV7-2|.|12|.|TRBJ2-7
CASSSTRYEQYF
TGTGCCAGCAGCTCGACTAGATACGAGCAGTACTTC
>TRBV3-1/TRBV3-2|.|17|.|TRBJ2-7
CASSQDPGGTGKDPGYF
TGTGCCAGCAGCCAAGATCCGGGAGGGACAGGGAAGGACCCTGGGTACTTC
>TRBV19|TRBD1|14|.|TRBJ2-7
CASSTRGRGYEQYF
TGTGCCAGTAGTACCAGGGGGCGCGGCTACGAGCAGTACTTC
>TRBV10-3|.|12|.|TRBJ1-1
CAIRETETEAFF
TGTGCCATCAGAGAAACAGAGACTGAAGCTTTCTTT
>TRBV15|.|15|once|TRBJ1-4
CATSPWSRENEKLFF
TGTGCCACCAGCCCCTGGAGCAGAGAAAATGAAAAACTGTTTTTT
>TRBV6-2/TRBV6-3|.|13|once|TRBJ1-5
CASSLLGNQPQHF
TGTGCCAGCAGCCTTCTCGGCAATCAGCCCCAGCATTTT
>TRBV19|.|12|.|TRBJ1-1
CASSWQGTEAFF
TGTGCCAGTAGTTGGCAGGGCACTGAAGCTTTCTTT
>TRBV18|TRBD1|16|.|TRBJ1-2
CASSPARDRGYYGYTF
TGTGCCAGCTCACCCGCCCGGGACAGGGGATACTATGGCTACACCTTC
>TRBV29-1|.|15|.|TRBJ2-3
CSAEGPAASTDTQYF
TGCAGCGCCGAAGGGCCAGCGGCGAGCACAGATACGCAGTATTTT
>TRBV5-1|TRBD2|16|.|TRBJ2-2
CASSPRTSRGAGELFF
TGCGCCAGCAGCCCACGGACTAGCAGGGGTGCGGGGGAGCTGTTTTTT
>TRBV6-5|TRBD1|15|.|TRBJ1-2
CASITGTGSTNGYTF
TGTGCCAGCATTACCGGGACAGGGTCTACCAATGGCTACACCTTC
>TRBV5-6|.|16|.|TRBJ2-1
CASSLGADSSYNEQFF
TGTGCCAGCAGCTTGGGAGCCGATAGCTCCTACAATGAGCAGTTCTTC
>TRBV6-4|.|15|.|TRBJ2-3
CASSETGYSTDTQYF
TGTGCCAGCAGTGAGACTGGGTATAGCACAGATACGCAGTATTTT
>TRBV11-3|.|17|.|TRBJ2-1
CASSLEAFLTSNNEQFF
TGTGCCAGCAGCTTAGAGGCCTTTTTAACGTCGAACAATGAGCAGTTCTTC
>TRBV6-5|.|13|.|TRBJ1-5
CASSPSSNQPQHF
TGTGCCAGCAGCCCCAGTAGCAATCAGCCCCAGCATTTT
>TRBV15|TRBD2|18|.|TRBJ2-5
CATSRGASGRATRETQYF
TGTGCCACCAGCAGAGGGGCTAGCGGGAGGGCGACACGAGAGACCCAGTACTTC
>TRBV11-3|.|12|.|TRBJ2-1
CASSSLVGEQFF
TGTGCCAGCAGCTCCCTAGTCGGTGAGCAGTTCTTC
>TRBV3-1/TRBV3-2|TRBD1|13|.|TRBJ1-1
CASSQNRGTEAFF
TGTGCCAGCAGCCAAAACAGGGGCACTGAAGCTTTCTTT
>TRBV10-1|TRBD2|15|.|TRBJ2-3
CATAVGSGSTDTQYF
TGCGCCACTGCCGTGGGTAGCGGGAGCACAGATACGCAGTATTTT
>TRBV5-8|TRBD2|14|.|TRBJ2-1
CVSRKAGVYNEQFF
TGTGTCAGCCGTAAAGCGGGAGTCTACAATGAGCAGTTCTTC
>TRBV15|TRBD2|15|.|TRBJ2-1
CATSWGTSDYNEQFF
TGTGCCACCAGCTGGGGGACTAGCGACTACAATGAGCAGTTCTTC
>TRBV27|TRBD1|16|few|TRBJ2-7
CASGTNHRDREGEQYF
TGTGCCAGCGGGACTAATCACCGGGACAGGGAGGGGGAGCAGTACTTC
>TRBV20-1|.|11|.|TRBJ2-5
CSGHVQETQYF
TGCAGTGGACACGTCCAAGAGACCCAGTACTTC
>TRBV28|TRBD1|17|.|TRBJ1-2
CASSLLDRGRANYGYTF
TGTGCCAGCAGTTTACTTGACAGGGGGCGAGCTAACTATGGCTACACCTTC
>TRBV11-3|TRBD1|20|.|TRBJ2-2
CASSLVTIAGRGRGTGELFF
TGTGCCAGCAGCTTAGTCACAATCGCTGGCAGGGGGCGCGGCACCGGGGAGCTGTTTTTT